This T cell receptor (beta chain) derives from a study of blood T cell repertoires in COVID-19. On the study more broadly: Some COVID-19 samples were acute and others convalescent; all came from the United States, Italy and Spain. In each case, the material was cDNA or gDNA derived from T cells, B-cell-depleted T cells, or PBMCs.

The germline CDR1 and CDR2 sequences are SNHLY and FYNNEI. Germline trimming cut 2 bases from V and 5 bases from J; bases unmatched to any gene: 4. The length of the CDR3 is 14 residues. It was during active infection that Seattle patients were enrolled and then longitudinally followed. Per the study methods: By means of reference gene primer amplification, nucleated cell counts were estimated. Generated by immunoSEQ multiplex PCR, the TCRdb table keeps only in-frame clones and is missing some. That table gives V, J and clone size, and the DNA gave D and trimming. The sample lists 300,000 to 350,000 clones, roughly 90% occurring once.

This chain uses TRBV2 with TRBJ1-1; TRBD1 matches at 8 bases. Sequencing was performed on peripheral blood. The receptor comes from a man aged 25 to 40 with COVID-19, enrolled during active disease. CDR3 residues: CASSERTGQTEAFF. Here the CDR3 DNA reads TGTGCCAGCAGTGAACGGACAGGGCAAACTGAAGCTTTCTTT.